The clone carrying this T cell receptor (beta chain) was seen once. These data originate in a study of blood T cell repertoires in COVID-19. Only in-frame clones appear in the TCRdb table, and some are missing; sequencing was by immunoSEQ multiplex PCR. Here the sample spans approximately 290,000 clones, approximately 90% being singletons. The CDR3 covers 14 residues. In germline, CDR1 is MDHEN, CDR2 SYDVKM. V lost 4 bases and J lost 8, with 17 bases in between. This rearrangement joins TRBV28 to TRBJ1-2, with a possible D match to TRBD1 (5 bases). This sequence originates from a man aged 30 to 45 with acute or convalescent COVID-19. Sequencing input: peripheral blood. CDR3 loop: CASSSLVQGTGYTF. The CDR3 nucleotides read TGTGCCAGCAGTTCATTGGTGCAGGGAACCGGCTACACCTTC.